This T cell receptor (beta chain) was captured by sequencing in a study of T cells in Graves' hyperthyroidism and ophthalmopathy. This CDR3 is 17 amino acids long. CDR1 and CDR2 from the germline V gene are MNHNS and SASEGT. V trimming: 0 bases; J trimming: 1 base; junction bases outside the gene matches: 6. Ten or more counts support this clonotype. The antigen remains undetermined. The study's findings and limits: Through a model of 13 V-J features, ophthalmopathy was separated from stable hyperthyroidism.

The CDR3 regions of TCR beta were amplified from RNA transcripts. The study used the HTBI primer set for a first-round RT-PCR of the TCR CDR3. TCRdb redid the calling of the multiplex PCR reads with MiXCR, one entry per CDR3 protein. Here the sample spans 380,000 or so distinct CDR3 sequences, roughly 13% being singletons. V gene TRBV6-1 combines with J gene TRBJ1-5, with 7 bases lining up with TRBD1. The sequenced material came from blood. The clonotype originates from a man aged 30 to 39 with Graves' hyperthyroidism that later progressed to Graves' ophthalmopathy. Here the CDR3 reads CASSEAADRVSNQPQHF. Written as DNA, the CDR3 is TGTGCCAGCAGTGAAGCAGCAGACAGGGTAAGCAATCAGCCCCAGCATTTT.